This is a list of T cell receptor beta chains from one sample in a study of CD8+CD57+ T cells in acquired aplastic anemia. TCRdb reanalysed the reads using MiXCR and keeps one entry per CDR3 protein. The table records 200,000 to 250,000 distinct CDR3 sequences, approximately 60% of them present only once. The sequenced sample consisted of sorted CD4+, CD8+, or CD8+CD57+ T cells (not recorded which) from PBMCs. Receptors originate from a human donor in good health. The CDR3 runs from the conserved cysteine through the conserved F or W. A D gene is named only where the DNA matches it firmly. Clone size, where shown, is once, few, many, or a class for clones that have expanded.

DNA: TGTGCCAGCAGTTACCAAGGGAGAACCTACGAGCAGTACTTC
CDR3: CASSYQGRTYEQYF
size: many
D: -
J: TRBJ2-7
V: TRBV6-2/TRBV6-3

DNA: TGTGCCAGCAGCTCGACTCGCACTGAAGCTTTCTTT
CDR3: CASSSTRTEAFF
size: many
D: -
J: TRBJ1-1
V: TRBV9

DNA: TGTGCCAGCAGCTTAGGTGCTCGGCCGCAGTATTTT
CDR3: CASSLGARPQYF
size: -
D: -
J: TRBJ2-3
V: TRBV7-9

DNA: TGTGCCAGCGCAAGGGGGCTCCAAGAGACCCAGTACTTC
CDR3: CASARGLQETQYF
size: -
D: TRBD1
J: TRBJ2-5
V: TRBV9

DNA: TGTGCCACCAGTCCCAGTGATGGCCCCTACGAGCAGTACTTC
CDR3: CATSPSDGPYEQYF
size: -
D: -
J: TRBJ2-7
V: TRBV24-1

DNA: TGTGCCAGCAGCTGGCTAGAGACCCAGTACTTC
CDR3: CASSWLETQYF
size: -
D: -
J: TRBJ2-5
V: TRBV7-9

DNA: TGCGCCAGCAGTTTTGACGGGTACGAGCAGTACTTC
CDR3: CASSFDGYEQYF
size: once
D: -
J: TRBJ2-7
V: TRBV5-1

DNA: TGTGCCAGCAGCTTTTCAGGACAGGGAGGGTTATCGGACTATGGCTACACCTTC
CDR3: CASSFSGQGGLSDYGYTF
size: -
D: TRBD1
J: TRBJ1-2
V: TRBV7-9

DNA: TGTGCCACCAGTGATCGAGCGGGAGGTCCCCCTGACGAGCAGTACTTC
CDR3: CATSDRAGGPPDEQYF
size: -
D: TRBD2
J: TRBJ2-7
V: TRBV24-1

DNA: TGTGCCAGCAGCTTAGGTAGCACAGGGTATGGTGAGCAGTTCTTC
CDR3: CASSLGSTGYGEQFF
size: -
D: -
J: TRBJ2-1
V: TRBV7-2

DNA: TGTGCCAGTAGTATTCAGTCCAGAAGCACAGATACGCAGTATTTT
CDR3: CASSIQSRSTDTQYF
size: -
D: -
J: TRBJ2-3
V: TRBV19

DNA: TGTGCCAGCAGTGAAGTACAGGGGGAAATCTGGGACACTGAAGCTTTCTTT
CDR3: CASSEVQGEIWDTEAFF
size: -
D: TRBD1
J: TRBJ1-1
V: TRBV2

DNA: TGTGCCACCAGTGATTTGAAGGACAGGGAGCGTGCTGGGGCCAACGTCCTGACTTTC
CDR3: CATSDLKDRERAGANVLTF
size: -
D: TRBD1
J: TRBJ2-6
V: TRBV24-1

DNA: TGTGCCAGCACTCAGGGAGAGGGGACTGAAGCTTTCTTT
CDR3: CASTQGEGTEAFF
size: once
D: -
J: TRBJ1-1
V: TRBV2

DNA: TGCAGTACTAGGATACGCAATGAGCAGTTCTTC
CDR3: CSTRIRNEQFF
size: once
D: -
J: TRBJ2-1
V: TRBV20-1

DNA: TGTGCCACCAGCAGAGTAGTGATGAACACTGAAGCTTTCTTT
CDR3: CATSRVVMNTEAFF
size: -
D: -
J: TRBJ1-1
V: TRBV15

DNA: TGTGCCAGCAGTGGTTGGGGGGCCCGAACCTCTAATGAAAAACTGTTTTTT
CDR3: CASSGWGARTSNEKLFF
size: -
D: -
J: TRBJ1-4
V: TRBV2

DNA: TGTGCTAAACTAGCCAAGATCGGGGAGACCCAGTACTTC
CDR3: CAKLAKIGETQYF
size: many
D: -
J: TRBJ2-5
V: TRBV2

DNA: TGTGCCAGCAGCTCGGGACTAGCGGGAGAGGGGGGCAATGAGCAGTTCTTC
CDR3: CASSSGLAGEGGNEQFF
size: many
D: TRBD2
J: TRBJ2-1
V: TRBV9

DNA: TGTGCCGGCAGCTTAGAGTGTGGGGGACTAGCGGGGATAGAGACCCAGTACTTC
CDR3: CAGSLECGGLAGIETQYF
size: -
D: TRBD2
J: TRBJ2-5
V: TRBV7-2

DNA: TGTGCCAGTAGTATAGAGCGGGGGGGCCCTGAGCAGTTCTTC
CDR3: CASSIERGGPEQFF
size: many
D: TRBD2
J: TRBJ2-1
V: TRBV19

DNA: TGTGCCAGCAGTTTCGAGGGGGTAGGGACTGAAGCTTTCTTT
CDR3: CASSFEGVGTEAFF
size: few
D: -
J: TRBJ1-1
V: TRBV27

DNA: TGTGCCAGCAGTCCCGGACCGGAAAAACTGTTTTTT
CDR3: CASSPGPEKLFF
size: -
D: -
J: TRBJ1-4
V: TRBV7-2

DNA: TGTGCCAGCAGCCTGGCGGGGACAGGCAGCTCCTACAATGAGCAGTTCTTC
CDR3: CASSLAGTGSSYNEQFF
size: -
D: TRBD1
J: TRBJ2-1
V: TRBV7-9